One and the same sample provided the 11 T cell receptor beta chains below, sequenced in a study of cytomegalovirus exposure and HLA in healthy donors. The study ran its PCR with 60 Vbeta and 13 Jbeta primers. Here immunoSEQ multiplex PCR was the method, and the copy in TCRdb shows in-frame clones only, minus some. The sample includes some 160,000 clones, approximately 80% seen only once; the top ten take about 1.5%. Sequenced input: PBMCs. These receptors originate from a male donor in good health and CMV-seronegative.

The rearrangement joins TRBV29-1 to TRBJ2-7; 7 nucleotides agree with TRBD1. J was trimmed by 1 base and V by 4 bases; bases with no gene match: 7. CDR3 length: 14 residues. The germline V gene has CDR1 SQVTM and CDR2 ANQGSEA. CDR3: CSVVVGTASYEQYF. CDR3 coding DNA: TGCAGCGTTGTAGTGGGGACAGCGTCCTACGAGCAGTACTTC.

CDR3 in DNA: TGTGCCAGCAGTCCAACCGTCGGGAACACTGAAGCTTTCTTT. Translated: CASSPTVGNTEAFF. J is TRBJ1-1 and V is TRBV27, with D unresolved. The CDR3 runs 14 residues. The V and J ends lost 5 bases and 1 base respectively, with 11 bases between them. CDR1 MNHEY and CDR2 SMNVEV come from the germline V gene (reference sequence).

The V gene is TRBV6-5, the J gene TRBJ2-7; the match to TRBD2 covers 7 bases. Germline-derived CDR1 and CDR2 are MNHEY and SVGAGI. The junction had 5 bases not matched to a gene; V was cut back by 9 bases and J by 0 bases. The CDR3 loop spans 13 amino acids. CDR3 in amino acids: CASKSGNSYEQYF. The CDR3 region has the DNA TGTGCCAGTAAGAGCGGGAACTCCTACGAGCAGTACTTC.

This clone appeared once. Within the sample, other DNA sequences also encode this same CDR3. The chain recombines TRBV6-5 with TRBJ1-1, with D unclear. The CDR3 is 11 amino acids. Germline CDR1 MNHEY, CDR2 SVGAGI. V gave up 6 bases and J gave up 3 bases, with 5 bases separating them. CDR3 coding DNA: TGTGCCAGCAGAGAGGACACTGAAGCTTTCTTT. Translation gives CASREDTEAFF.

V and J are TRBV19 and TRBJ2-3; TRBD2 is a possible D gene (6 bases). This CDR3 spans 15 amino acids. The ends were cut back, 5 bases at V and 3 bases at J, with 15 bases in the middle. CDR1 is LNHDA and CDR2 is SQIVND in the germline V gene (reference sequence). CDR3 sequence (DNA): TGTGCCAGTAGTGTAAGCGGGCCGGGGACAGATACGCAGTATTTT. Its protein is CASSVSGPGTDTQYF.

The V and J genes are TRBV11-2 and TRBJ1-1; TRBD1 matches at 9 bases. Unmatched junction bases numbered 9, after V lost 5 bases and J lost 5 bases. The V gene's germline CDR1 is SGHAT and CDR2 FQNNGV. CDR3 size: 15 residues. The CDR3 sequence: CASSPQQGAGTEAFF. The CDR3 DNA sequence: TGTGCCAGCAGCCCTCAACAGGGGGCGGGTACTGAAGCTTTCTTT.

This clone was seen a single time. The chain recombines TRBV5-1 with TRBJ2-1; 9 bases match TRBD2. V lost 3 bases to trimming and J lost 4 bases; unmatched junction nucleotides: 5. Germline V gives CDR1 SGHRS, CDR2 YFSETQ. The CDR3 totals 15 residues. The CDR3 DNA follows: TGCGCCAGCAGCTCGGGACTAGCTGGGTACAATGAGCAGTTCTTC. This sequence encodes CASSSGLAGYNEQFF. Full variable domain (rest looked up from reference TRBV5-1 and TRBJ2-1): KAGVTQTPRYLIKTRGQQVTLSCSPISGHRSVSWYQQTPGQGLQFLFEYFSETQRNKGNFPGRFSGRQFSNSRSEMNVSTLELGDSALYLCASSSGLAGYNEQFFGPGTRLTVL.

This clone showed up just a few times. The V and J genes are TRBV12-5 and TRBJ2-1; 14 nucleotides align to TRBD2. The trim removed 0 bases at V and 9 bases at J, leaving 10 bases unmatched. The germline gives CDR1 LGHNT, CDR2 FRNRAP. The length of the CDR3 is 18 residues. CDR3 DNA sequence: TGTGCTAGTGGTTTGGTTTTGGGACTAGCGGGGGCCTTGGGTGAGCAGTTCTTC. Its protein product is CASGLVLGLAGALGEQFF.

The chain uses TRBV7-2 and TRBJ1-6; D unresolved. Per the germline V gene, CDR1 is SGHTA and CDR2 is FQGNSA. V was shortened by 1 base and J by 8 bases, with 6 bases between the two germline ends. The CDR3 has 13 residues. The CDR3 DNA sequence: TGTGCCAGCAGCTTAGGGAGGGATTCACCCCTCCACTTT. Encoded protein: CASSLGRDSPLHF.

This clone was seen more than once but under ten times. Its ends do not fully match the called genes, so a read error is possible. The chain links TRBV4-1 to TRBJ2-1; no clear D gene. There are 16 residues in the CDR3. The germline V gene encodes CDR1 MGHRA and CDR2 YSYEKL. The DNA for the CDR3 is TGTGCCAGCAGCCAAGATGAGAGATCTTCGTACAATGAGCAGTTCTTC. It encodes CASSQDERSSYNEQFF.

The rearrangement joins TRBV6-5 to TRBJ2-1, with D hard to call. This CDR3 has 13 residues. V was pared by 8 bases and J by 5 bases, with 13 bases between. Germline CDR1 and CDR2: MNHEY and SVGAGI. The chain's CDR3 is CASAALEHNEQFF. The CDR3 region has the DNA TGTGCCAGCGCCGCTCTAGAGCACAATGAGCAGTTCTTC.